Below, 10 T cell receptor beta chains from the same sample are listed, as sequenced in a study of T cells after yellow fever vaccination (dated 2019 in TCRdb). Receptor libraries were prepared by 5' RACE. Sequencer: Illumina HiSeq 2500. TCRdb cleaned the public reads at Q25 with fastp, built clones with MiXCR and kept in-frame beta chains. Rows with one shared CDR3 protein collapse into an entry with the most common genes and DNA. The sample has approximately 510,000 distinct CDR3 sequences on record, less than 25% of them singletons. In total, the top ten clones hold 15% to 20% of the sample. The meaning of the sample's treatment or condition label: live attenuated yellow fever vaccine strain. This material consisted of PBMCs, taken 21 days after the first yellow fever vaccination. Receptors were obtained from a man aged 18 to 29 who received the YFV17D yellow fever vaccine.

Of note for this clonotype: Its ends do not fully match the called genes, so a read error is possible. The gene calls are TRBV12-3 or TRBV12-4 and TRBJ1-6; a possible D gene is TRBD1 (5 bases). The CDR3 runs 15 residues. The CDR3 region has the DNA TGTGCCATCAGTTTATCGGGGCGCATAAATTCACCCCTCCACTTT. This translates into CAISLSGRINSPLHF.

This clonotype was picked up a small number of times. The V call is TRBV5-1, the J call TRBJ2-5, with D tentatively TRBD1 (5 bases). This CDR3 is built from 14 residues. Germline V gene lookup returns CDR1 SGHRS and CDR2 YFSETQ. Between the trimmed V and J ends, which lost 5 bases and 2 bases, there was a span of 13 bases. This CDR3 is CASRPGYRQETQYF. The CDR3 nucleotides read TGCGCCAGCAGACCCGGGTACAGGCAAGAGACCCAGTACTTC.

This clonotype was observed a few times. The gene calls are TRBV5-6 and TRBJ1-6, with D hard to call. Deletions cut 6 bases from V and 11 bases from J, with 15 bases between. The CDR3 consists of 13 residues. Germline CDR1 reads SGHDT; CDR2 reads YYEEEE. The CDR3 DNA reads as TGTGCCAGCACCATAGATAGCGGTGCACCCCTCCACTTT. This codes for CASTIDSGAPLHF.

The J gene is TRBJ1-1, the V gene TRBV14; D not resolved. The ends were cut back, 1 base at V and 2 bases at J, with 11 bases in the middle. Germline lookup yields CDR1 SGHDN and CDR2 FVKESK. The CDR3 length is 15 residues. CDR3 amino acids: CASSQGAETNTEAFF. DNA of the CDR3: TGTGCCAGCAGCCAAGGGGCAGAAACCAACACTGAAGCTTTCTTT.

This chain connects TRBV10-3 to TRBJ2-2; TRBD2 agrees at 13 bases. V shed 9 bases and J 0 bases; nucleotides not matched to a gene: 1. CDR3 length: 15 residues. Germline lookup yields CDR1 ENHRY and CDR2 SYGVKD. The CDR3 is CAIGLAGANTGELFF. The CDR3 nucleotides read TGTGCCATTGGACTAGCGGGGGCGAACACCGGGGAGCTGTTTTTT.

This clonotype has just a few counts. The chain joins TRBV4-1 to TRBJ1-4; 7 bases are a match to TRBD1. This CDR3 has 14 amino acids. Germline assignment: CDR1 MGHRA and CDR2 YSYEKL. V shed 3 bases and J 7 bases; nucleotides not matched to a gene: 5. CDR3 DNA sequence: TGCGCCAGCAGCCACACAGGGGCCCTTGAAAAACTGTTTTTT. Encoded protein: CASSHTGALEKLFF.

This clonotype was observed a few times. DNA of the CDR3: TGTGCCACCCGGCGGGGGGGCCTTGAGGAAGATACGCAGTATTTT. Its protein product is CATRRGGLEEDTQYF. The rearrangement joins TRBV24-1 to TRBJ2-3; 9 bases map to TRBD2. Germline trimming cut 9 bases from V and 5 bases from J; bases unmatched to any gene: 11. Germline CDR1 is KGHDR and CDR2 is SFDVKD. The CDR3 has 15 residues.

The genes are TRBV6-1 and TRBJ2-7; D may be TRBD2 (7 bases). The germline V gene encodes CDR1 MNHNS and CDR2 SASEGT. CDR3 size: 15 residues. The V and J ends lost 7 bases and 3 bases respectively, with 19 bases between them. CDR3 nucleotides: TGTGCCAGCACCAGTTTCGCCGGGGGGCACTACGAGCAGTACGTC. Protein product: CASTSFAGGHYEQYV.

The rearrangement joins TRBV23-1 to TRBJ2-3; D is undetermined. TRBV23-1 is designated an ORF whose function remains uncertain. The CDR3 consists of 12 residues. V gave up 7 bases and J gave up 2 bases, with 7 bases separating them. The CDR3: CASTNYTDTQYF. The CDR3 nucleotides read TGCGCCAGCACAAACTACACAGATACGCAGTATTTT.

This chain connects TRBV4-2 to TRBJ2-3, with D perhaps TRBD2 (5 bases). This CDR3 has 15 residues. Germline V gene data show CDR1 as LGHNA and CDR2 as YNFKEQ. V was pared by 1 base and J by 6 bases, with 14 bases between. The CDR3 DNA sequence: TGTGCCAGCAGCCAAGGGAGCGGTTTGTTCGATACGCAGTATTTT. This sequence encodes CASSQGSGLFDTQYF.